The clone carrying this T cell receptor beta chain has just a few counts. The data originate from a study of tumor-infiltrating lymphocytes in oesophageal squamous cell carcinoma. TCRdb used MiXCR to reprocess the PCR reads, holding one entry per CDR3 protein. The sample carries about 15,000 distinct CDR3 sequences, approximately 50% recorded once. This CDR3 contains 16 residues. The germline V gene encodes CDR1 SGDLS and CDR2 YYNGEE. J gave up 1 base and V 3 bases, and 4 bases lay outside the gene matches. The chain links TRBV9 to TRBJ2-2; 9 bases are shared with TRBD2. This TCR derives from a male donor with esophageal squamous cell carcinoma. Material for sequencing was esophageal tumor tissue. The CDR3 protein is CASSAYSGRNTGELFF. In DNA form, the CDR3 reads TGTGCCAGCAGCGCTTATAGCGGGAGGAACACCGGGGAGCTGTTTTTT.